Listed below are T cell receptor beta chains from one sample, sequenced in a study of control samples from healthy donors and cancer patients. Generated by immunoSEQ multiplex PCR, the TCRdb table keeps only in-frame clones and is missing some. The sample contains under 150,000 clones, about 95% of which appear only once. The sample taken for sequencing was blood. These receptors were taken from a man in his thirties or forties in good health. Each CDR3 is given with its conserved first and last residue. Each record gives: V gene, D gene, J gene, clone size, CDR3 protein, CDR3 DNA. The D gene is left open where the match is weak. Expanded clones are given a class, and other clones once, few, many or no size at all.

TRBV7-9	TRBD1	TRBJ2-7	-	CASSRWDSAYEQYF	TGTGCCAGCAGCAGATGGGACAGCGCCTACGAGCAGTACTTC
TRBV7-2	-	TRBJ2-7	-	CASSGTRVIHEQYF	TGTGCCAGCAGCGGCACCAGGGTTATCCACGAGCAGTACTTC
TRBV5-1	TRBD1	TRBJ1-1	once	CASSPGQGTEAFF	TGCGCCAGCAGCCCAGGACAGGGTACTGAAGCTTTCTTT
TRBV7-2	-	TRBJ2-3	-	CASSLVGGGADTQYF	TGTGCCAGCAGCTTAGTCGGGGGTGGAGCAGATACGCAGTATTTT
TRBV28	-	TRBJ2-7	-	CASREANKAYEQYF	TGTGCCAGCAGGGAGGCAAACAAAGCCTACGAGCAGTACTTC
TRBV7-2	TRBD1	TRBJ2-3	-	CASSQRQGILASTQYF	TGTGCCAGCAGCCAGCGACAGGGGATTCTTGCGAGTACGCAGTATTTT
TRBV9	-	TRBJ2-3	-	CASSSRLRSGTDTQYF	TGTGCCAGCAGCTCACGACTGAGGAGCGGCACAGATACGCAGTATTTT
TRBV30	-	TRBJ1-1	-	CAWRGNTEAFF	TGTGCCTGGAGGGGGAACACTGAAGCTTTCTTT
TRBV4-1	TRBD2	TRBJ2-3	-	CASSQETSGGLDTQYF	TGCGCCAGCAGCCAAGAGACTAGCGGGGGCCTGGATACGCAGTATTTT
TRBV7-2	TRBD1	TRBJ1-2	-	CASSLAAGGRGNYGYTF	TGTGCCAGCAGCTTAGCCGCTGGGGGCAGGGGGAACTATGGCTACACCTTC
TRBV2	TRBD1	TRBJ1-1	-	CASQTGEGTEAFF	TGTGCCAGCCAGACAGGGGAAGGCACTGAAGCTTTCTTT
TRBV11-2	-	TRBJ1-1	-	CASSRGRYTEAFF	TGTGCCAGCAGCCGGGGGCGGTACACTGAAGCTTTCTTT
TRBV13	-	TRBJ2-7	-	CASSPERGTYEQYF	TGTGCCAGCAGCCCTGAGAGGGGAACCTACGAGCAGTACTTC
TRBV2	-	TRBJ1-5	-	CASTMPGGNQPQHF	TGTGCCAGCACCATGCCAGGTGGCAATCAGCCCCAGCATTTT
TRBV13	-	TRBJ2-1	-	CASIDSSGPKGDEQFF	TGTGCCAGTATAGACTCGTCCGGACCTAAAGGGGATGAGCAGTTCTTC
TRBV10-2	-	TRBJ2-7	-	CASSELGAISYEQYF	TGCGCCAGCAGTGAGTTAGGGGCGATATCCTACGAGCAGTACTTC